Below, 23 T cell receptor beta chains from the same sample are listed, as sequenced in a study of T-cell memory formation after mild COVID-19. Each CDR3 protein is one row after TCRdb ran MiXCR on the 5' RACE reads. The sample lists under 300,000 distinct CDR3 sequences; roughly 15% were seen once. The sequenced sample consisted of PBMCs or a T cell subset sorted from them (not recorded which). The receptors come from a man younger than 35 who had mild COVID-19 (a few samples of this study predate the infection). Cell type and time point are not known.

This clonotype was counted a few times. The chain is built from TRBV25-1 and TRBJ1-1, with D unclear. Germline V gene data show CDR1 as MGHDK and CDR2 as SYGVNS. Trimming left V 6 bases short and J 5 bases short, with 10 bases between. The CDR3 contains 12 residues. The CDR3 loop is CASSVGPTEAFF. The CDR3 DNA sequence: TGTGCCAGCAGCGTAGGACCAACTGAAGCTTTCTTT.

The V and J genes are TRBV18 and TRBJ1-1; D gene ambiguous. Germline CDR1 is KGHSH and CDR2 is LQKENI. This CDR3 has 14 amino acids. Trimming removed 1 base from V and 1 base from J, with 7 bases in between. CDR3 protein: CASSPLSGNTEAFF. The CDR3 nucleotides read TGTGCCAGCTCACCACTTTCCGGGAACACTGAAGCTTTCTTT.

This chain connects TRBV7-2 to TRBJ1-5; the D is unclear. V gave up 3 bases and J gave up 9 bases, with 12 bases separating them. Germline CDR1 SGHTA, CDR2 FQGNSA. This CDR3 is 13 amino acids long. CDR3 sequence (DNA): TGTGCCAGCAGCTTTGGCGCCTTGGGGCCCCAGCATTTT. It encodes CASSFGALGPQHF.

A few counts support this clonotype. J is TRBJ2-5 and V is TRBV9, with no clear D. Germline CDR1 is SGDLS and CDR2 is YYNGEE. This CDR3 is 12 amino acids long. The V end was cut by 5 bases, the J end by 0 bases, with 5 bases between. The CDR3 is CASRVHQETQYF. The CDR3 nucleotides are TGTGCCAGCAGGGTCCACCAAGAGACCCAGTACTTC. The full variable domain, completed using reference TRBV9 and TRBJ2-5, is DSGVTQTPKHLITATGQRVTLRCSPRSGDLSVYWYQQSLDQGLQFLIQYYNGEERAKGNILERFSAQQFPDLHSELNLSSLELGDSALYFCASRVHQETQYFGPGTRLLVL.

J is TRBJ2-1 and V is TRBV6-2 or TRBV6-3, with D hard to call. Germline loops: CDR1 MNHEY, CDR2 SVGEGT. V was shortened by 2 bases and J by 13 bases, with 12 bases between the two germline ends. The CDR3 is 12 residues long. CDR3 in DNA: TGTGCCAGCAGTTACGATTTCCAGGACCAGTTCTTC. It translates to CASSYDFQDQFF.

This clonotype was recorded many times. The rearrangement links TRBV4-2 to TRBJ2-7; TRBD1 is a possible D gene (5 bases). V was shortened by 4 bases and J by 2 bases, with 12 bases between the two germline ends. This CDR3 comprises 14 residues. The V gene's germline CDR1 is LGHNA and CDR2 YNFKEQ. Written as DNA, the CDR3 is TGTGCCAGCAGCCCAGAAGGGGTACCCTACGAGCAGTACTTC. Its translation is CASSPEGVPYEQYF.

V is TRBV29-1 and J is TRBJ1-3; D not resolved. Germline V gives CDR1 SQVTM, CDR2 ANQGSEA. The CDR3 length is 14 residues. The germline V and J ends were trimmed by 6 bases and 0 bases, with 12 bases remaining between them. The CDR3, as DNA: TGCAGCGTCCTGTATCGGGGCTCTGGAAACACCATATATTTT. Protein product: CSVLYRGSGNTIYF.

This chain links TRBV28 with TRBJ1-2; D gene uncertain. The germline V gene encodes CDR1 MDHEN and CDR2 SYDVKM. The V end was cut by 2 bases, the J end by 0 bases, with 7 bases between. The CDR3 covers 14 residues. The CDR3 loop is CASSLNPANYGYTF. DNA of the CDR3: TGTGCCAGCAGTTTAAATCCGGCTAACTATGGCTACACCTTC.

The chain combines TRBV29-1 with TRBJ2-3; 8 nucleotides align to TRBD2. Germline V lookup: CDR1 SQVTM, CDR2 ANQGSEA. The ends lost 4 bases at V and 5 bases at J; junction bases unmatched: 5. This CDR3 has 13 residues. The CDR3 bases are TGCAGCGTTGTACCAACTAGCGGAGATACGCAGTATTTT. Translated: CSVVPTSGDTQYF.

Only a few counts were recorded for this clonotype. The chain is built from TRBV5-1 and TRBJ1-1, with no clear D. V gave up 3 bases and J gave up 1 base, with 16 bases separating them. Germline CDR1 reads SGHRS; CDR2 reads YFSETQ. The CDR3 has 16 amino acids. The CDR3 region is CASSSSAATPNTEAFF. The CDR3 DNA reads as TGCGCCAGCAGCTCTTCGGCAGCAACACCGAACACTGAAGCTTTCTTT.

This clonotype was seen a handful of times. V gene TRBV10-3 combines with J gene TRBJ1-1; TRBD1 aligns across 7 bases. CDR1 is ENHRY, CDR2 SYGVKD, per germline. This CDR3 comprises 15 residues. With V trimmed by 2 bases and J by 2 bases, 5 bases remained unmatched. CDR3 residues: CAISESRGGNTEAFF. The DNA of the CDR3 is TGTGCCATCAGTGAGAGCAGGGGGGGAAACACTGAAGCTTTCTTT.

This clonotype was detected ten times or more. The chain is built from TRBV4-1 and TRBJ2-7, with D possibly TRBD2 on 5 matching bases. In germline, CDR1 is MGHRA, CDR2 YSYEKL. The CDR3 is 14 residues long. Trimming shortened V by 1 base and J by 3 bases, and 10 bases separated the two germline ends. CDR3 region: CASSQARGYYEQYF. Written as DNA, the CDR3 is TGCGCCAGCAGCCAAGCCCGGGGATACTACGAGCAGTACTTC.

For the CDR3, the DNA is TGTGCCAGCAGTGGGGACAGGGGGCCTGAGAACACTGAAGCTTTCTTT. Translating gives CASSGDRGPENTEAFF. This chain joins TRBV6-4 and TRBJ1-1, with TRBD1 identical over 12 bases. The CDR3 length is 16 residues. V lost 4 bases, J lost 1 base, and 4 bases stayed unmatched. In germline, CDR1 is MRHNA, CDR2 SNTAGT.

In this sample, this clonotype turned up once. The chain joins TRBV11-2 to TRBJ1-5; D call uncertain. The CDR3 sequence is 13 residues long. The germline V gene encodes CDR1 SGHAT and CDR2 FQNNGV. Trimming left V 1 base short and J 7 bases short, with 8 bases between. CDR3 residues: CASSLGYGQPQHF. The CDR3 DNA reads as TGTGCCAGCAGCTTAGGTTACGGGCAGCCCCAGCATTTT.

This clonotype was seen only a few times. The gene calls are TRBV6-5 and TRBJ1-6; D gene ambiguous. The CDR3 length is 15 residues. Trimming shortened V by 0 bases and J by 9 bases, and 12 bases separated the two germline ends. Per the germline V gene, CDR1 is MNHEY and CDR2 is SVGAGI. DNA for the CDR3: TGTGCCAGCAGTTACTCGACCGGAGCGAGTTCACCCCTCCACTTT. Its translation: CASSYSTGASSPLHF.

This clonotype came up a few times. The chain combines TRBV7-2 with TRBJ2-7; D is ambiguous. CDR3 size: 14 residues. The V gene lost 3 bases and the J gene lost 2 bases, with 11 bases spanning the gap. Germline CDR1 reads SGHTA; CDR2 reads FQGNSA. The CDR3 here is CASSFGPGPYEQYV. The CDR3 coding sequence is TGTGCCAGCAGCTTTGGTCCGGGCCCCTACGAGCAGTACGTC.

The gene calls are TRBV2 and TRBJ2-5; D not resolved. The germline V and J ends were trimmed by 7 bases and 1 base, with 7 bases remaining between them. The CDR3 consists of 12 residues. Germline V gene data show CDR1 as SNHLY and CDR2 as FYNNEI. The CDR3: CASNNLQETQYF. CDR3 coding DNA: TGTGCCAGCAACAACCTCCAAGAGACCCAGTACTTC.

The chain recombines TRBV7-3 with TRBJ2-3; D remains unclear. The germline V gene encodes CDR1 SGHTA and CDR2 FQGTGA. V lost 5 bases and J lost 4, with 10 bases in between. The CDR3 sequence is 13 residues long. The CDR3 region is CASSQEIADTQYF. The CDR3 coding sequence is TGTGCCAGCAGCCAAGAGATCGCAGATACGCAGTATTTT.

The CDR3 nucleotides read TGTGCCAGCAGTTTTAACAGGGTGAATTATGGCTACACCTTC. Encoded protein: CASSFNRVNYGYTF. The V and J genes are TRBV12-3 or TRBV12-4 and TRBJ1-2; D is possibly TRBD1 (6 bases). Trimming removed 3 bases from V and 5 bases from J, with 13 bases in between. The CDR3 length is 14 residues.

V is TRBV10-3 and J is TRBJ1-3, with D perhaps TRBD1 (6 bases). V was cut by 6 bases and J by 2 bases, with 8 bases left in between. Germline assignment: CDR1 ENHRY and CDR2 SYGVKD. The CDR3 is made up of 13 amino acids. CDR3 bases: TGTGCCATCAGGGGGGGCCCTGGAAACACCATATATTTT. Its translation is CAIRGGPGNTIYF.

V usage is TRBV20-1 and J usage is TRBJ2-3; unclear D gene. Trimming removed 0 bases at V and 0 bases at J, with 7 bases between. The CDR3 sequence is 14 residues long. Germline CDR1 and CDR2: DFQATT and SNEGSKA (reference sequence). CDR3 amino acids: CSARDRSSTDTQYF. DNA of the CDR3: TGCAGTGCTAGAGATCGTTCTAGCACAGATACGCAGTATTTT.

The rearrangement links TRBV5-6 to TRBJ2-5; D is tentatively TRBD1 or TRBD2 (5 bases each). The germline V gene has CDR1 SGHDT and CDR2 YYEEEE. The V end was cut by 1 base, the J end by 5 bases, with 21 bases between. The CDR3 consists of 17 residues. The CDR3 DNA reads TGTGCCAGCAGCTTGCCCGGGACCTTCCCAAGTCGGGAGACCCAGTACTTC. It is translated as CASSLPGTFPSRETQYF. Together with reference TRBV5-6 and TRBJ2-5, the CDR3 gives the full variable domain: DAGVTQSPTHLIKTRGQQVTLRCSPKSGHDTVSWYQQALGQGPQFIFQYYEEEERQRGNFPDRFSGHQFPNYSSELNVNALLLGDSALYLCASSLPGTFPSRETQYFGPGTRLLVL.

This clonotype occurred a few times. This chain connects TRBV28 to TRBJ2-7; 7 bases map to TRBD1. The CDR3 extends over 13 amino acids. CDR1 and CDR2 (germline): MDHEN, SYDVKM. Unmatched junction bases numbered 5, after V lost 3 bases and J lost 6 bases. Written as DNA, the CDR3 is TGTGCCAGCAGTTTGACAGGGATAAGCGAGCAGTACGTC. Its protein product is CASSLTGISEQYV.